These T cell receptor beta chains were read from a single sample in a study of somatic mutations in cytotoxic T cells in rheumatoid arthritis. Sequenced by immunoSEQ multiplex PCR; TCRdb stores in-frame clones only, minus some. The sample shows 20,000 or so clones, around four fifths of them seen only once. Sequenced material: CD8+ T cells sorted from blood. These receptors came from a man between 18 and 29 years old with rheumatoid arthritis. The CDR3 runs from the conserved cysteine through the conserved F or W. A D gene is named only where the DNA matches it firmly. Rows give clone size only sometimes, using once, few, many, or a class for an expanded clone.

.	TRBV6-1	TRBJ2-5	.	TGTGCCACCAGGGGGGCAGGTGAGACCCAGTACTTC	CATRGAGETQYF
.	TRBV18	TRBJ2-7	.	TGTGCCAGCTCTCCAAAGGTGTGGGTCGAGCAGTACTTC	CASSPKVWVEQYF
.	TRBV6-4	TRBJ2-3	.	TGTGCCAGCAAGGAGGGGGCGAGCACAGATACGCAGTATTTT	CASKEGASTDTQYF
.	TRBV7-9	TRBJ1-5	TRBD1	TGTGCCAGCAGCTTAGAGGGGGCGCGAGGTCAGCCCCAGCGTTTT	CASSLEGARGQPQRF
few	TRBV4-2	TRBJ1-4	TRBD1	TGTGCCAGCAGCCAAGATAAGGGCAGGGGGGATGAAAAACTGTTTTTT	CASSQDKGRGDEKLFF
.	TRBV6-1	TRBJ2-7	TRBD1	TGTGCCAGCAGTGAGGAGGACAGGGAATTTTACGAGCAGTACTTC	CASSEEDREFYEQYF
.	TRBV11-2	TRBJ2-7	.	TGTGCCAGCAGTGGTGAGGGGTCCGTAGCCTACGAGCAGTACTTC	CASSGEGSVAYEQYF
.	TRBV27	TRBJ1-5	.	TGTGCCAGCAGTTTAGGCCCGGGGCAGGGGAGGGATAGCAATCAGCCCCAGCATTTT	CASSLGPGQGRDSNQPQHF
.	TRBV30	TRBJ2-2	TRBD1	TGTGCCTGGAGTCCGGACAGGACCCGCGGGGAGCTGTTTTTT	CAWSPDRTRGELFF
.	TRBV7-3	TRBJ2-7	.	TGTGCCAGCAGCGTCGGGGGCTACCGCCGCTACGAGCAGTACTTC	CASSVGGYRRYEQYF
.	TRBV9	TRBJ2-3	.	TGTGCCAGCAGCGGGGGCCGGAGCACAGATACGCAGTATTTT	CASSGGRSTDTQYF
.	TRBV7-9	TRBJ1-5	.	TGTGCCAGCAGCCCGGACGGAAATCAGCCCCAGCATTTT	CASSPDGNQPQHF
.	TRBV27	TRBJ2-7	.	TGTGCCAGCAGTTCACACCGGGACATGGCCTACGAGCAGTACTTC	CASSSHRDMAYEQYF
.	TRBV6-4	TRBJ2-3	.	TGTGCCAGCAGTTTAACTAGTACAGATACGCAGTATTTT	CASSLTSTDTQYF
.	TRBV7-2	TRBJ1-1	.	TGTGCCAGCAGCGCGTGGACGGTTACGAACACTGAAGCTTTCTTT	CASSAWTVTNTEAFF
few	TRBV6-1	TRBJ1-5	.	TGTGCCAGCAGAATCAATAGCAATCAGCCCCAGCATTTT	CASRINSNQPQHF
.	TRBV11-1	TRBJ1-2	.	TGTGCCAGCAGCTTAGACACCGGGACGGGATATGGCTACACCTTC	CASSLDTGTGYGYTF
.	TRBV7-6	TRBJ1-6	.	TGTGCCAGCAGCTTTAACCCTTACTCCTATAATTCACCCCTCCACTTT	CASSFNPYSYNSPLHF
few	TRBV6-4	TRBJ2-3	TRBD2	TGTGCCAGCAGTGACTCGGCTAGCGGACCCACAGATACGCAGTATTTT	CASSDSASGPTDTQYF
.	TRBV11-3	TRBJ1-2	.	TGTGCCAGCAGCTTAGCGGCCGGCAGAGGCTACACCTTC	CASSLAAGRGYTF
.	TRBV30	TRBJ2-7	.	TGTGCCTGGAGTCCAGGGACCTACGAGCAGTACTTC	CAWSPGTYEQYF
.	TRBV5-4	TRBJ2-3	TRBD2	TGTGCCAGCAGCGTGGTAGCGGGGCGATCTGGAGATACGCAGTATTTT	CASSVVAGRSGDTQYF
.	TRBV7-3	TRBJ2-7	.	TGTGCCAGCAGCTTAATAACCTTTCTCTCGCCGGACGGGTGGTTC	CASSLITFLSPDGWF
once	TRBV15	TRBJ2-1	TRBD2	TGTGCCACCAGCAGAGGTGTGCTAGCGGGGTCTCACTCCTACAATGAGCAGTTCTTC	CATSRGVLAGSHSYNEQFF
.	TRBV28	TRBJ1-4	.	TGTGCCAGCAGTTTTGCATTGCCCCAGGATGAACTGTTTTTT	CASSFALPQDELFF
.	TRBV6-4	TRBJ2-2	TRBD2	TGTGCCAGCAGTGACTCGAGGACTAGCGGGGGGGAGATCACCGGGGAGCTGTTTTTT	CASSDSRTSGGEITGELFF
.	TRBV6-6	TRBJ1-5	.	TGTGCCACCCGAGGGGGGGGCAATCAGCCCCAGCATTTT	CATRGGGNQPQHF
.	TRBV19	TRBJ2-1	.	TGTGCCAGTAGTATAGCGCCAGCCTCGGACAATGAGCAGTTCTTC	CASSIAPASDNEQFF
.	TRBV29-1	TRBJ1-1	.	TGCAGCGTTGAAGGAGAGACAGAAAGGAACACTGAAGCTTTCTTT	CSVEGETERNTEAFF
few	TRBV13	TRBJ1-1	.	TGTGCCAGCAGCTTAGCGGGGATGGGCTCTGAAGCTTTCTTT	CASSLAGMGSEAFF
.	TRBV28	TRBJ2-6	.	TGTGCCAGCAGTTCAAGCGGATCCATCGGTATCTCTGGGGCCAACGTCCTGACTTTC	CASSSSGSIGISGANVLTF
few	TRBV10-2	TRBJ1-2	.	TGCGCCAGCAGTGAGTCGACAAGCAGGACCTATGGCTACACCTTC	CASSESTSRTYGYTF
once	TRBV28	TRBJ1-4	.	TGTGCCAGCAATCGGGGTAATGAAAAACTGTTTTTT	CASNRGNEKLFF
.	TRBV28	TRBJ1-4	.	TGTGCCAGCCGACCCAGAGATAATGAAAAACTGTTTTTT	CASRPRDNEKLFF
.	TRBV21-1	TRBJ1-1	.	TGTGCCAGCAGCGACGTTGAAGCTTTCTTT	CASSDVEAFF
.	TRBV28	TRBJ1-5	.	TGTGCCAGCAGTTTAGACGGGGATAGCAATCAGCCCCAGCATTTT	CASSLDGDSNQPQHF
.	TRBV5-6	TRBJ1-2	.	TGTGCCAGCAGCTTGGCCACAGGGAACTATGGCTACACCTTC	CASSLATGNYGYTF
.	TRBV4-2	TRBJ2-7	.	TGTGCCAGCAGCCACTTTACCTCTGGATTCGAGCAGTACTTC	CASSHFTSGFEQYF
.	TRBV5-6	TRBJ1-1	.	TGTGCCAGCAGCCCCCGGTACGGAGCTGAAGCTTTCTTT	CASSPRYGAEAFF
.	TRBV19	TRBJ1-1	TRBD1	TGTGCCAGTAGTATGGGGACAGCCAACACTGAAGCTTTCTTT	CASSMGTANTEAFF
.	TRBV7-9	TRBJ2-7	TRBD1	TGTGCCAGCAGCTGGGAGAGACAGGGCTACGAGCAGTACTTC	CASSWERQGYEQYF
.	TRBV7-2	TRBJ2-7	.	TGTGCCAGCAGCTTAGGGACTATCCGCTACGAGCAGTACTTC	CASSLGTIRYEQYF
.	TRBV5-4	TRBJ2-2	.	TGTGCCAGCAGCTTCAGGGGCGGGAACACCGGGGAGCTGTTTTTT	CASSFRGGNTGELFF
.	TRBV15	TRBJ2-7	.	TGTGCCACCAGCAGAGATGCGGGGAGCGAGCAGTACTTC	CATSRDAGSEQYF
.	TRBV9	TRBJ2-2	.	TGTGCCAGCAGCGTATCTCTGGGGAGTGGGGGGGCCTCCGGGGAGCTGTTTTTT	CASSVSLGSGGASGELFF
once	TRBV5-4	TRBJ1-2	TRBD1	TGTGCCAGCAGCCCTATCACAGGGGGCTTTTTTGGCTACACCTTC	CASSPITGGFFGYTF
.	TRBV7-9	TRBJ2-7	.	TGTGCCAGCAGCTCCTATAACTACGAGCAGTACTTC	CASSSYNYEQYF
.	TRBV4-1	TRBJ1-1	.	TGCGCCAGCGGCAGAGAATTAAACACTGAAGCTTTCTTT	CASGRELNTEAFF
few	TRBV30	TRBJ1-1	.	TGTGCCTGGAGGGGTCCATTTGGAGCTTTCTTT	CAWRGPFGAFF